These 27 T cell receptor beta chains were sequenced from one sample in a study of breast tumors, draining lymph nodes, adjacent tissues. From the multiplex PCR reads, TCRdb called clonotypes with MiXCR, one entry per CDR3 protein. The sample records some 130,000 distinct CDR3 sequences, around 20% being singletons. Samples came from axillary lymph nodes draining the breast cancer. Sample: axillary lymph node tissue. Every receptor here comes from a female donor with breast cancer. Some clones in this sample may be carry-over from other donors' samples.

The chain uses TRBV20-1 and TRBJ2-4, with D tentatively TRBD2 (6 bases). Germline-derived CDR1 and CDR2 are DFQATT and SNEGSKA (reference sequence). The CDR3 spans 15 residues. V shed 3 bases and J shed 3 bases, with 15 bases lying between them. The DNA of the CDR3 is TGCAGTGCTAGGATCCGGGAGCCCGGCAAAAACATTCAGTACTTC. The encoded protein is CSARIREPGKNIQYF.

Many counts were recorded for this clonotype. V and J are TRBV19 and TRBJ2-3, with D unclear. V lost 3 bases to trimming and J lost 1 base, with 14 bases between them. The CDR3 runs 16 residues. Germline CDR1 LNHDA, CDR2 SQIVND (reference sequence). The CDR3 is CASSMRIGGGTDTQYF. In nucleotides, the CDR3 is TGTGCCAGTAGTATGCGAATCGGCGGCGGCACAGATACGCAGTATTTT. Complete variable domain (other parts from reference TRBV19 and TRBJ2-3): DGGITQSPKYLFRKEGQNVTLSCEQNLNHDAMYWYRQDPGQGLRLIYYSQIVNDFQKGDIAEGYSVSREKKESFPLTVTSAQKNPTAFYLCASSMRIGGGTDTQYFGPGTRLTVL.

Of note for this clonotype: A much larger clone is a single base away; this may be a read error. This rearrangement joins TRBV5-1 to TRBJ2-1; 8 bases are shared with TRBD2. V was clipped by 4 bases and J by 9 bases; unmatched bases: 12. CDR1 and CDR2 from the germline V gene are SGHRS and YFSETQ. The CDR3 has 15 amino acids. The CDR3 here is CASSQLAGLNSEQFF. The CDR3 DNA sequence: TGCGCCAGCAGCCAGTTAGCGGGACTTAACAGTGAGCAGTTCTTC.

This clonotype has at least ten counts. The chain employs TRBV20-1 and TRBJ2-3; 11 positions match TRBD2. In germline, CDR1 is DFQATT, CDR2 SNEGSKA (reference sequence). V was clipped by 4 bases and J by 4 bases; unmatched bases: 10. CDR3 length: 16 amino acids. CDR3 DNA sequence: TGCAGTGCTAACGAAGGACTAGCGGGTAGATCAGATACGCAGTATTTT. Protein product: CSANEGLAGRSDTQYF.

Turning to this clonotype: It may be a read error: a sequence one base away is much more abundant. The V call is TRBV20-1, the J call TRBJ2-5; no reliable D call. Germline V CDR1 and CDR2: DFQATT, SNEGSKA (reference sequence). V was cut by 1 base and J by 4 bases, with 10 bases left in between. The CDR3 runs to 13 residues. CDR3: CSARAGQRETQYF. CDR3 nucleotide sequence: TGCAGTGCTAGAGCAGGCCAACGAGAGACCCAGTACTTC.

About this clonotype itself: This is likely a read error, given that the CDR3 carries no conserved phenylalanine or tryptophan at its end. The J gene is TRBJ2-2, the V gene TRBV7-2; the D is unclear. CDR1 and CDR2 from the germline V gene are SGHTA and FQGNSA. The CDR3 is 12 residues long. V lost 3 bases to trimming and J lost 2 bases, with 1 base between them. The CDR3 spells CASSFNTGELFV. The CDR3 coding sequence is TGTGCCAGCAGCTTCAACACCGGGGAGCTGTTTGTT.

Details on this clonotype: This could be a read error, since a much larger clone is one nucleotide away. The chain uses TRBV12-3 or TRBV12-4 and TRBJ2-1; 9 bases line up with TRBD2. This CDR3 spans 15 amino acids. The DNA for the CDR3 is TGTGTCAGCGGTTATAGCGGGGGAGCTAACAATGAGCAGTTCTTC. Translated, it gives CVSGYSGGANNEQFF.

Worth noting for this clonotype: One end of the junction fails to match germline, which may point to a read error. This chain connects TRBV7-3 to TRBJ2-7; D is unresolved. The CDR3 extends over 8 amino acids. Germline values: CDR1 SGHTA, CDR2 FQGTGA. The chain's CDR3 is CASSAHDF. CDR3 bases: TGTGCCAGCAGCGCCCATGACTTC. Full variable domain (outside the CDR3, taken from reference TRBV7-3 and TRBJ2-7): GAGVSQTPSNKVTEKGKYVELRCDPISGHTALYWYRQSLGQGPEFLIYFQGTGAADDSGLPNDRFFAVRPEGSVSTLKIQRTERGDSAVYLCASSAHDFGPGTRLTVT.

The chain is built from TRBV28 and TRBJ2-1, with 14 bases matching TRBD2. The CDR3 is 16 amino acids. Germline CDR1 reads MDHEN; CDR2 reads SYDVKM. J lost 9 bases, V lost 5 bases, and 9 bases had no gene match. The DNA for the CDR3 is TGTGCCAGCAGTCTCCCGGGACTAGCGGGAGATTTTGAGCAGTTCTTC. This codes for CASSLPGLAGDFEQFF.

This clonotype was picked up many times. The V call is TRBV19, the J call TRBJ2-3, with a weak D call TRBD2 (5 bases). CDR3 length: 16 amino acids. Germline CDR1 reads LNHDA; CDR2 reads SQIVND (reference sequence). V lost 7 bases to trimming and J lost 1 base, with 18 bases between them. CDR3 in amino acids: CASMGYVRGGTDTQYF. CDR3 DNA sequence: TGTGCCAGTATGGGTTATGTCCGGGGTGGCACAGATACGCAGTATTTT.

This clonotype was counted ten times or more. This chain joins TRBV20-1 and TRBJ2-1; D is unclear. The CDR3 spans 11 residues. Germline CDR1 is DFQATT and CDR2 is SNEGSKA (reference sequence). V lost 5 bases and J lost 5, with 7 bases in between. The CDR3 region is CSALGDNEQFF. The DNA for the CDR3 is TGCAGTGCTTTGGGTGACAATGAGCAGTTCTTC.

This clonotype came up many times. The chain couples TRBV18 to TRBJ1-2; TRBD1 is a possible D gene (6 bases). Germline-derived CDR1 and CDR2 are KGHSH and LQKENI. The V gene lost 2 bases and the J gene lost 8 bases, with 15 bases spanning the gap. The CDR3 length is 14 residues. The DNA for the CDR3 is TGTGCCAGCTCACCAAAACAGGGTGTGGTCGGCTACACCTTC. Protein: CASSPKQGVVGYTF.

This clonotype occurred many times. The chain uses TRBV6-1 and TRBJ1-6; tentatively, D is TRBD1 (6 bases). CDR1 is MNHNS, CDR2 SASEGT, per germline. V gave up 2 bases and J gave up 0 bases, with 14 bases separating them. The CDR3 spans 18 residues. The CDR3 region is CASSESVRGSSYNSPLHF. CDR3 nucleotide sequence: TGTGCCAGCAGTGAAAGTGTCAGGGGTTCCTCCTATAATTCACCCCTCCACTTT.

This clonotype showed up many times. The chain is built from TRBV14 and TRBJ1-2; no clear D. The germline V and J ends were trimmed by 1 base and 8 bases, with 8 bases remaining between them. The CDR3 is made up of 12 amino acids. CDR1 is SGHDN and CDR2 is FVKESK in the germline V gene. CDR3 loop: CASSQGVRGYTF. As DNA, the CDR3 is TGTGCCAGCAGCCAAGGAGTCAGGGGCTACACCTTC.

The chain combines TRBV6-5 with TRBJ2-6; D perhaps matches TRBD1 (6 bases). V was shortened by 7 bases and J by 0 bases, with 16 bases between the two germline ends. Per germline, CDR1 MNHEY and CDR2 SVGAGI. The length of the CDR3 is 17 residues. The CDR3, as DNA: TGTGCCAGCAAACGGGGCAGGGGATTCTCTGGGGCCAACGTCCTGACTTTC. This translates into CASKRGRGFSGANVLTF.

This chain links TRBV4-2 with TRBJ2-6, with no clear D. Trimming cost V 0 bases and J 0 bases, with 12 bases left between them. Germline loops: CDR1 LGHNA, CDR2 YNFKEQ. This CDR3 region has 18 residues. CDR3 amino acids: CASSQELLLSSGANVLTF. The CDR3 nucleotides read TGTGCCAGCAGCCAAGAATTGTTGCTCAGCTCTGGGGCCAACGTCCTGACTTTC.

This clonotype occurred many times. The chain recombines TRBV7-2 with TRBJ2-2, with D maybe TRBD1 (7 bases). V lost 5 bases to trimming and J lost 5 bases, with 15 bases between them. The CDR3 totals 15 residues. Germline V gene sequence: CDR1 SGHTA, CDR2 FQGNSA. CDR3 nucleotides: TGTGCCAGCAGCCCTCAGACAGGGAGGACCGGGGAGCTGTTTTTT. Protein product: CASSPQTGRTGELFF.

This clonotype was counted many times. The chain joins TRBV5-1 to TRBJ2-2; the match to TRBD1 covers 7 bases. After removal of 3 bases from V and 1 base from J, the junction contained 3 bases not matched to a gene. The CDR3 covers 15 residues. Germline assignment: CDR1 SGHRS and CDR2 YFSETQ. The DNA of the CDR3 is TGCGCCAGCAGCTCCGGGACAGTGAACACCGGGGAGCTGTTTTTT. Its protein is CASSSGTVNTGELFF. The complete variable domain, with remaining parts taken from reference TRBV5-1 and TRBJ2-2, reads KAGVTQTPRYLIKTRGQQVTLSCSPISGHRSVSWYQQTPGQGLQFLFEYFSETQRNKGNFPGRFSGRQFSNSRSEMNVSTLELGDSALYLCASSSGTVNTGELFFGEGSRLTVL.

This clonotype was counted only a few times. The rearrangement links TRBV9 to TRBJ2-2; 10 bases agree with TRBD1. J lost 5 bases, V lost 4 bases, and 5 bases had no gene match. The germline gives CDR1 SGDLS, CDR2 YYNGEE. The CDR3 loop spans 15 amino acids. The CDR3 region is CASSPRTGGTGELFF. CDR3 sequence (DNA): TGTGCCAGCAGCCCCAGGACAGGGGGGACCGGGGAGCTGTTTTTT.

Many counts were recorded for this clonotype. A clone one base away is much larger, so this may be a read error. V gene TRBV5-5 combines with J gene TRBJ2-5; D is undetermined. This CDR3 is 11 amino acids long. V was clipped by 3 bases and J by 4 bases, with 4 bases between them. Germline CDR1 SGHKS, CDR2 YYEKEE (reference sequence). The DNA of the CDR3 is TGTGCCAGCAGCTCTCTAGAGACCCAGTACTTC. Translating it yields CASSSLETQYF.

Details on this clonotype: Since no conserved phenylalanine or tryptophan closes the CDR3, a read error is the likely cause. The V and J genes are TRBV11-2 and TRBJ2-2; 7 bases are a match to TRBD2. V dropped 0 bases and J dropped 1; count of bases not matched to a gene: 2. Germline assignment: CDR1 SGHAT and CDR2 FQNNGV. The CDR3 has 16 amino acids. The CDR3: CASSLELAENTGELFV. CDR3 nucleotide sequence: TGTGCCAGCAGCTTAGAGCTAGCGGAGAACACCGGGGAGCTGTTTGTT.

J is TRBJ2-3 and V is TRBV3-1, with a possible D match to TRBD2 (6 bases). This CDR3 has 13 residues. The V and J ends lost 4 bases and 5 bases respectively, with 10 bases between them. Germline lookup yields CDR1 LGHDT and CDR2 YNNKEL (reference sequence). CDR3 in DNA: TGTGCCAGCAGCCCAGGAGGGGTAGATACGCAGTATTTT. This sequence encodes CASSPGGVDTQYF.

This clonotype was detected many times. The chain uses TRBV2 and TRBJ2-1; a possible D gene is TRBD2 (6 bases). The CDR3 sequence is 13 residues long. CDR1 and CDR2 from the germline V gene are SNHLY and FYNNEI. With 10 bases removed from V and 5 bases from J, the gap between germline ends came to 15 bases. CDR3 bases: TGTGCCAAGACGGACTACTTTAACAATGAGCAGTTCTTC. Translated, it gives CAKTDYFNNEQFF.

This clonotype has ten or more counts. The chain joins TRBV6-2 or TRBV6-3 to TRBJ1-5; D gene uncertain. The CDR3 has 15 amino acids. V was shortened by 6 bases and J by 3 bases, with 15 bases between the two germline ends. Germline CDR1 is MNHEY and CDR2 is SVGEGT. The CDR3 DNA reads TGTGCCAGCAGCCACCCGGGAGAATACAATCAGCCCCAGCATTTT. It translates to CASSHPGEYNQPQHF.

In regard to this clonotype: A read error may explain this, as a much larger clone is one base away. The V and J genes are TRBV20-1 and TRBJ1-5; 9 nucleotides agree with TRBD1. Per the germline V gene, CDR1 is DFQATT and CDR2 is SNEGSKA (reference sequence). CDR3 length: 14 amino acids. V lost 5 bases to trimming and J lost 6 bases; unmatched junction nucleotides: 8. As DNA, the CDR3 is TGCAGTGCTGGAATGACAGGGGGGGTTCAGCCCCAGCATTTT. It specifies CSAGMTGGVQPQHF.

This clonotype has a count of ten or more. CDR3 sequence: CASRTAGTGEWGYTF. The CDR3 DNA reads TGTGCCAGCAGGACAGCCGGGACAGGGGAATGGGGCTACACCTTC. The chain recombines TRBV11-2 with TRBJ1-2; 10 nucleotides agree with TRBD1. Trimming took 6 bases from V and 8 from J; bases not matched to a gene: 12. CDR1 is SGHAT and CDR2 is FQNNGV in the germline V gene. The CDR3 has 15 residues. The full variable domain, rest sourced from reference TRBV11-2 and TRBJ1-2, is EAGVAQSPRYKIIEKRQSVAFWCNPISGHATLYWYQQILGQGPKLLIQFQNNGVVDDSQLPKDRFSAERLKGVDSTLKIQPAKLEDSAVYLCASRTAGTGEWGYTFGSGTRLTVV.

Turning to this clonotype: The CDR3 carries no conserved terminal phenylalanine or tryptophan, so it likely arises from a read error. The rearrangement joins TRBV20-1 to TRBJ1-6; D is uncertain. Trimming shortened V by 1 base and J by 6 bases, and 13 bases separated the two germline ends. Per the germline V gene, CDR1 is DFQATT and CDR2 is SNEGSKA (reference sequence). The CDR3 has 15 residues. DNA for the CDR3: TGCAGTGCTAGAGGGCCAATTGAGAGTAATTCACCCCTCCACTCT. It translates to CSARGPIESNSPLHS.